This TCR beta chain was identified during a study of T-cell reconstitution after alpha-beta-depleted transplantation in children. Unique molecular identifiers were incorporated when the TCRbeta library was constructed. TCRdb redid the calling of the PCR reads with MiXCR, one entry per CDR3 protein. The sample contains approximately 630,000 distinct CDR3 sequences, 10% to 15% of which appear only once. J gave up 7 bases and V 4 bases, and 10 bases lay outside the gene matches. The CDR3 runs 16 residues. Germline CDR1 MRHNA, CDR2 SNTAGT. The source is a girl under 10 years old with congenital amegakaryocytic thrombocytopenia, due to receive a stem cell transplant. The chain uses TRBV6-4 and TRBJ2-1, with 10 bases that match TRBD2. The sample in question was PBMCs, obtained before TCRalphabeta/CD19-depleted stem cell transplant. CDR3 loop: CASSAFSSGRVNEQFF. The CDR3 DNA follows: TGTGCCAGCAGTGCCTTTTCTAGCGGGAGAGTGAATGAGCAGTTCTTC.